The next 18 T cell receptor beta chains were all read from a single sample in a study of blood T cell repertoires in COVID-19. Generated by immunoSEQ multiplex PCR, the TCRdb table keeps only in-frame clones and is missing some. The sample comprises 60,000 to 80,000 clones, 88% of which are singletons, and less than 5.5% rests with the top ten. The sequencing sample was made of peripheral blood. The receptors stem from a human donor in a cohort sampled during active COVID-19.

V usage is TRBV27 and J usage is TRBJ2-5, with TRBD2 as a possible D gene (5 bases). Per the germline V gene, CDR1 is MNHEY and CDR2 is SMNVEV (reference sequence). V was cut by 2 bases and J by 5 bases, with 15 bases left in between. The CDR3 covers 15 residues. CDR3 in amino acids: CASSLTVAPWETQYF. The CDR3 coding sequence is TGTGCCAGCAGTTTAACCGTAGCGCCCTGGGAGACCCAGTACTTC.

The CDR3 sequence: CASRYSGGETQYF. For the CDR3, the DNA is TGTGCCAGCAGGTACAGCGGGGGGGAGACCCAGTACTTC. The V call is TRBV12-3 or TRBV12-4, the J call TRBJ2-5, with TRBD2 matching 9 bases. The V segment lost 6 bases and the J segment 5 bases; nucleotides outside the gene matches: 4. The CDR3 extends over 13 amino acids.

CDR3 coding DNA: TGCGCCAGCAGCCAAGATAGGCAGGGGGCACGAGACACTGAAGCTTTCTTT. It encodes CASSQDRQGARDTEAFF. The rearrangement links TRBV4-3 to TRBJ1-1; 8 nucleotides match TRBD1. Germline V gene data show CDR1 as LGHNA and CDR2 as YSLEER. Trimming cost V 0 bases and J 3 bases; bases outside gene matches: 9. The CDR3 has 17 amino acids.

The J gene is TRBJ1-2, the V gene TRBV20-1; D gene uncertain. V lost 4 bases and J 1 base, leaving 4 bases between the germline ends. CDR1 is DFQATT, CDR2 SNEGSKA, per germline (reference sequence). The CDR3 spans 11 residues. CDR3 amino acids: CSANSNYGYTF. The DNA for the CDR3 is TGCAGTGCTAACAGTAACTATGGCTACACCTTC.

This clone was recorded once. The chain uses TRBV29-1 and TRBJ2-7, with 8 bases identical to TRBD1. Germline assignment: CDR1 SQVTM and CDR2 ANQGSEA. J lost 3 bases, V lost 4 bases, and 5 bases had no gene match. The CDR3 length is 13 residues. Written as DNA, the CDR3 is TGCAGCGTTGCTGACAGGGGACTCTACGAGCAGTACTTC. This codes for CSVADRGLYEQYF.

This chain links TRBV15 with TRBJ1-2; D gene ambiguous. V dropped 1 base and J dropped 4 bases, with 19 bases sitting between them. CDR1 and CDR2 (germline): LNHNV, YYDKDF (reference sequence). This CDR3 region has 17 residues. The CDR3 DNA is TGTGCCACCAGCAGAGGGGGAGGCCAAGCGCGGGTCTATGGCTACACCTTC. Protein product: CATSRGGGQARVYGYTF. Filled out from reference TRBV15 and TRBJ1-2, the complete variable domain reads DAMVIQNPRYQVTQFGKPVTLSCSQTLNHNVMYWYQQKSSQAPKLLFHYYDKDFNNEADTPDNFQSRRPNTSFCFLDIRSPGLGDTAMYLCATSRGGGQARVYGYTFGSGTRLTVV.

In its sample, this clone was seen once. This chain joins TRBV18 and TRBJ2-5; 7 positions match TRBD1. Per the germline V gene, CDR1 is KGHSH and CDR2 is LQKENI. The length of the CDR3 is 14 residues. Trimming cost V 4 bases and J 3 bases; bases outside gene matches: 5. CDR3 sequence (DNA): TGTGCCAGCTCACAATCGGGACAGAAAGAGACCCAGTACTTC. Translating it yields CASSQSGQKETQYF.

This chain uses TRBV27 with TRBJ2-7, with 9 bases matching TRBD1. CDR3 length: 15 residues. Per the germline V gene, CDR1 is MNHEY and CDR2 is SMNVEV (reference sequence). The trim removed 5 bases at V and 2 bases at J, leaving 7 bases unmatched. The CDR3 DNA is TGTGCCAGCAGTGCAACCGGGACAGGGACCTACGAGCAGTACTTC. Amino acids: CASSATGTGTYEQYF.

The chain carries TRBV19 and TRBJ2-3; weak D call: TRBD2 (6 bases). V was pared by 7 bases and J by 2 bases, with 10 bases between. This CDR3 comprises 13 residues. The germline V gene has CDR1 LNHDA and CDR2 SQIVND (reference sequence). The CDR3 spells CASMGTPTDTQYF. The CDR3 nucleotides are TGTGCCAGTATGGGGACTCCCACAGATACGCAGTATTTT.

The chain joins TRBV7-8 to TRBJ1-5; 9 positions match TRBD1. V shed 1 base, J shed 6 bases, and the junction held 7 bases outside the gene matches. This CDR3 is built from 16 residues. Germline V gene data show CDR1 as SGHVS and CDR2 as FQNEAQ. CDR3 sequence: CASSLGVRQGGQPQHF. In nucleotides, the CDR3 is TGTGCCAGCAGCTTAGGAGTGAGACAGGGGGGTCAGCCCCAGCATTTT.

V usage is TRBV7-9 and J usage is TRBJ2-7; 11 nucleotides match TRBD2. Germline trimming cut 2 bases from V and 0 bases from J; bases unmatched to any gene: 6. This CDR3 spans 17 amino acids. Germline V gene data show CDR1 as SEHNR and CDR2 as FQNEAQ (reference sequence). The CDR3 reads CASSLPQLAGVSYEQYF. The CDR3 DNA reads as TGTGCCAGCAGCTTACCTCAACTAGCGGGAGTCTCCTACGAGCAGTACTTC. The full variable domain, in which reference TRBV7-9 and TRBJ2-7 provide the parts outside the CDR3, is DTGVSQNPRHKITKRGQNVTFRCDPISEHNRLYWYRQTLGQGPEFLTYFQNEAQLEKSRLLSDRFSAERPKGSFSTLEIQRTEQGDSAMYLCASSLPQLAGVSYEQYFGPGTRLTVT.

The chain couples TRBV5-4 to TRBJ1-2; a weak D match, TRBD1 (6 bases). Germline CDR1 is SGHNT and CDR2 is YYREEE (reference sequence). The V and J ends lost 4 bases and 3 bases respectively, with 16 bases between them. This CDR3 is 15 amino acids long. The CDR3 loop is CASSPRGGGDYGYTF. CDR3 in DNA: TGTGCCAGCAGCCCCCGGGGAGGGGGAGACTATGGCTACACCTTC.

This sequence joins TRBV3-1 (or the pseudogene TRBV3-2) and TRBJ2-2, with 10 positions matching TRBD2. This CDR3 region has 19 residues. The V gene end was trimmed by 1 base and the J gene end by 0 bases; junction bases not matched to a gene: 8. The germline gives CDR1 LGHDT, CDR2 YNNKEL (reference sequence). CDR3 sequence (DNA): TGTGCCAGCAGCCAAGGGGTTAGCGGGAGGATTCCGAACACCGGGGAGCTGTTTTTT. Translation: CASSQGVSGRIPNTGELFF.

This chain links TRBV6-5 with TRBJ1-1; D might be TRBD1 (6 bases). The length of the CDR3 is 14 residues. V was shortened by 6 bases and J by 2 bases, with 13 bases between the two germline ends. The germline V gene has CDR1 MNHEY and CDR2 SVGAGI. CDR3 nucleotide sequence: TGTGCCAGCAGGTCCACAGGGTACAACACTGAAGCTTTCTTT. Amino acids: CASRSTGYNTEAFF.

The chain employs TRBV6-1 and TRBJ1-5, with 10 bases that match TRBD1. The CDR3 is made up of 15 amino acids. Germline CDR1 reads MNHNS; CDR2 reads SASEGT. The J segment lost 6 bases and the V segment lost 3 bases, leaving 5 bases of the junction unmatched. The CDR3 DNA reads TGTGCCAGCAGTGACGGACAGGGGGAGGGTCAGCCCCAGCATTTT. It codes for CASSDGQGEGQPQHF.

The chain links TRBV6-2 or TRBV6-3 to TRBJ2-7; 7 bases fit TRBD1. From germline, CDR1 is MNHEY and CDR2 SVGEGT. The V gene end was trimmed by 5 bases and the J gene end by 3 bases; junction bases not matched to a gene: 13. This CDR3 has 16 amino acids. The CDR3 here is CASSDFPPRTGYEQYF. DNA of the CDR3: TGTGCCAGCAGTGACTTCCCCCCCAGGACAGGCTACGAGCAGTACTTC.

In its sample, this clone was seen once. The J gene is TRBJ2-3, the V gene TRBV21-1; the table's D call, TRBD1, was not checked against the DNA. TRBV21-1 is labeled a pseudogene. There are 17 residues in the CDR3. CDR3 nucleotides: TGTGCCAGCAGCAGCCCACAGTCAGGGGATTTAACAGATACGCAGTATTTT. Its translation is CASSSPQSGDLTDTQYF.

The rearrangement joins TRBV11-1 to TRBJ2-7, with 8 bases fitting TRBD2. This CDR3 has 14 amino acids. V lost 6 bases to trimming and J lost 5 bases; unmatched junction nucleotides: 9. Germline V gene lookup returns CDR1 SGHAT and CDR2 FQDESV (reference sequence). The CDR3: CASRDPGGPHEQYF. For the CDR3, the DNA is TGTGCCAGCAGGGATCCGGGGGGGCCCCACGAGCAGTACTTC.